The 5 T cell receptor beta chains in this list originate from one sample, sequenced in a study of human thymus T cells. Sequenced by immunoSEQ multiplex PCR; TCRdb stores in-frame clones only, minus some. The table records 70,000 to 75,000 clones, 85% to 95% of them present only once. It was from resections taken during corrective heart surgery that the thymus tissue came. Input material: thymus tissue. These receptors were taken from a girl under three years old with a congenital heart defect but otherwise immunologically healthy.

The chain links TRBV5-6 to TRBJ2-7, with 10 positions matching TRBD2. The V segment lost 4 bases and the J segment 2 bases; nucleotides outside the gene matches: 6. Germline V CDR1 and CDR2: SGHDT, YYEEEE. This CDR3 is built from 15 residues. This chain's CDR3 is CASSPGLAYTYEQYF. The CDR3 nucleotides are TGTGCCAGCAGCCCGGGACTAGCGTACACCTACGAGCAGTACTTC.

The chain is built from TRBV4-2 and TRBJ2-2; D is unclear. With 4 bases removed from V and 0 bases from J, the gap between germline ends came to 12 bases. The CDR3 is 16 amino acids. Per the germline V gene, CDR1 is LGHNA and CDR2 is YNFKEQ. The CDR3, as DNA: TGTGCCAGCAGCCCAGGCACCCCCACGAACACCGGGGAGCTGTTTTTT. It encodes CASSPGTPTNTGELFF.

The rearrangement links TRBV5-1 to TRBJ2-1; 9 bases are a match to TRBD2. The CDR3 has 19 residues. After removal of 4 bases from V and 7 bases from J, the junction contained 21 bases not matched to a gene. Germline V gives CDR1 SGHRS, CDR2 YFSETQ. CDR3 amino acids: CASSPWGEWELAGLNEQFF. The CDR3, as DNA: TGCGCCAGCAGCCCGTGGGGGGAGTGGGAGCTAGCGGGACTTAATGAGCAGTTCTTC.

The chain is built from TRBV15 and TRBJ1-3, with TRBD1 matching 8 bases. CDR1 and CDR2 (germline): LNHNV, YYDKDF (reference sequence). With 1 base clipped from V and 0 bases from J, the junction kept 14 bases outside the gene matches. The CDR3 sequence is 20 residues long. CDR3 residues: CATSRGRPWQGAHSGNTIYF. DNA of the CDR3: TGTGCCACCAGCAGAGGGAGGCCGTGGCAGGGGGCTCACTCTGGAAACACCATATATTTT.

The genes are TRBV5-1 and TRBJ2-1; D not resolved. V was cut by 2 bases and J by 6 bases, with 15 bases left in between. Germline CDR1 is SGHRS and CDR2 is YFSETQ. CDR3 length equals 15 residues. The CDR3 nucleotides are TGCGCCAGCAGCTTATGGTCTCCCCCGGGCAATGAGCAGTTCTTC. Translated, it gives CASSLWSPPGNEQFF. Together with reference TRBV5-1 and TRBJ2-1, the CDR3 gives the full variable domain: KAGVTQTPRYLIKTRGQQVTLSCSPISGHRSVSWYQQTPGQGLQFLFEYFSETQRNKGNFPGRFSGRQFSNSRSEMNVSTLELGDSALYLCASSLWSPPGNEQFFGPGTRLTVL.